Following are 32 T cell receptor beta chains from one sample sequenced in a study of identical twins. One entry per CDR3 protein results from TCRdb running MiXCR on the 5' RACE reads. The sample yields some 500,000 distinct CDR3 sequences, 14% seen once. Another study also made use of these data, one on yellow fever vaccine responses in identical twins.

Sequencing was carried out using CD4+ T cells sorted from blood. The receptors shown here come from a young woman in good health.

The V call is TRBV7-9, the J call TRBJ2-5; 8 bases are a match to TRBD2. Germline trimming cut 1 base from V and 1 base from J; bases unmatched to any gene: 8. Germline V gene sequence: CDR1 SEHNR, CDR2 FQNEAQ (reference sequence). The CDR3 loop spans 17 amino acids. CDR3 amino acids: CASSLGLATTLQETQYF. The CDR3 coding sequence is TGTGCCAGCAGCTTAGGACTAGCGACAACGCTCCAAGAGACCCAGTACTTC. Full variable domain (outside the CDR3, taken from reference TRBV7-9 and TRBJ2-5): DTGVSQNPRHKITKRGQNVTFRCDPISEHNRLYWYRQTLGQGPEFLTYFQNEAQLEKSRLLSDRFSAERPKGSFSTLEIQRTEQGDSAMYLCASSLGLATTLQETQYFGPGTRLLVL.

V usage is TRBV28 and J usage is TRBJ1-1; weak D call: TRBD1 (6 bases). V was shortened by 8 bases and J by 2 bases, with 18 bases between the two germline ends. CDR3 size: 15 residues. Germline CDR1 and CDR2: MDHEN and SYDVKM. The CDR3 bases are TGTGCCAGCGGCAACGGGGGGGGCTACAACACTGAAGCTTTCTTT. Translation: CASGNGGGYNTEAFF.

The V and J genes are TRBV12-3 or TRBV12-4 and TRBJ2-7; D is perhaps TRBD1 (5 bases). Trimming stripped 2 bases from V and 1 base from J, with 15 bases between. The CDR3 runs to 16 residues. The CDR3 protein is CASSLPSDSRSYEQYF. CDR3 nucleotide sequence: TGTGCCAGCAGTTTACCGTCAGACAGTCGTTCCTACGAGCAGTACTTC.

This clonotype was counted between two and nine times. The chain carries TRBV12-3 or TRBV12-4 and TRBJ2-3, with 9 bases matching TRBD1. Unmatched junction bases numbered 11, after V lost 5 bases and J lost 2 bases. This CDR3 is 17 amino acids long. The CDR3 DNA reads TGTGCCAGCAGTCCGACTCGGGGACAGGGCCTCACAGATACGCAGTATTTT. Amino acids: CASSPTRGQGLTDTQYF.

This chain links TRBV5-1 with TRBJ2-3, with no clear D. V shed 5 bases and J shed 3 bases, with 13 bases lying between them. The CDR3 length is 14 residues. CDR1 is SGHRS, CDR2 YFSETQ, per germline. The CDR3: CASRPDSATDTQYF. The CDR3 bases are TGCGCCAGCAGACCAGACTCCGCAACAGATACGCAGTATTTT.

This clonotype appeared a few times. The chain employs TRBV7-2 and TRBJ2-3; 9 positions match TRBD1. The CDR3 runs 16 residues. V shed 3 bases and J 5 bases; nucleotides not matched to a gene: 9. CDR1 SGHTA and CDR2 FQGNSA come from the germline V gene. In DNA form, the CDR3 reads TGTGCCAGCAGCTTCCGGGGACAGGGAGTGCGAGATACGCAGTATTTT. This gives the protein CASSFRGQGVRDTQYF.

This clonotype came up a few times. The gene calls are TRBV28 and TRBJ2-3; TRBD2 matches at 13 bases. This CDR3 is built from 15 residues. Trimming at V came to 8 bases and at J to 4 bases, leaving 6 bases not matched to a gene. The germline V gene has CDR1 MDHEN and CDR2 SYDVKM. The CDR3 sequence is CASQRTSGSADTQYF. The CDR3 DNA sequence: TGTGCCAGCCAACGGACTAGCGGGAGTGCAGATACGCAGTATTTT. Combining the CDR3 with reference TRBV28 and TRBJ2-3 gives the whole variable domain DVKVTQSSRYLVKRTGEKVFLECVQDMDHENMFWYRQDPGLGLRLIYFSYDVKMKEKGDIPEGYSVSREKKERFSLILESASTNQTSMYLCASQRTSGSADTQYFGPGTRLTVL.

CDR3 sequence: CASSLDRRPLGEQYF. The DNA of the CDR3 is TGTGCCAGCAGCTTAGATCGAAGGCCCCTCGGCGAGCAGTACTTC. This rearrangement joins TRBV11-2 to TRBJ2-7, with D unresolved. V lost 0 bases and J lost 6, with 15 bases in between. This CDR3 is 15 amino acids long. CDR1 and CDR2 from the germline V gene are SGHAT and FQNNGV. The full variable domain, rest sourced from reference TRBV11-2 and TRBJ2-7, is EAGVAQSPRYKIIEKRQSVAFWCNPISGHATLYWYQQILGQGPKLLIQFQNNGVVDDSQLPKDRFSAERLKGVDSTLKIQPAKLEDSAVYLCASSLDRRPLGEQYFGPGTRLTVT.

J is TRBJ2-7 and V is TRBV4-3; 7 bases are shared with TRBD2. Germline assignment: CDR1 LGHNA and CDR2 YSLEER. V shed 7 bases, J shed 2 bases, and the junction held 11 bases outside the gene matches. This CDR3 region has 15 residues. In nucleotides, the CDR3 is TGCGCCAGCACCCGCTTGAGGGACTACCCCTACGAGCAGTACTTC. It specifies CASTRLRDYPYEQYF.

This clonotype has just a few counts. V is TRBV12-3 or TRBV12-4 and J is TRBJ2-7; TRBD1 agrees at 12 bases. This CDR3 comprises 15 residues. V dropped 4 bases and J dropped 5; count of bases not matched to a gene: 6. CDR3 sequence: CASSSMGQGAHEQYF. CDR3 sequence (DNA): TGTGCCAGCAGTTCCATGGGACAGGGGGCCCACGAGCAGTACTTC.

This clonotype was seen repeatedly, ten times or more. The CDR3 region is CAISEGGTFYGEQYF. The DNA of the CDR3 is TGTGCCATCAGTGAGGGAGGCACCTTCTATGGAGAGCAGTACTTC. The V gene is TRBV10-3, the J gene TRBJ2-7; D is perhaps TRBD2 (5 bases). Germline V gene lookup returns CDR1 ENHRY and CDR2 SYGVKD. Trimming shortened V by 2 bases and J by 7 bases, and 18 bases separated the two germline ends. The CDR3 contains 15 residues.

In its sample, this clonotype was seen a few times. The chain carries TRBV7-6 and TRBJ2-3, with 9 nucleotides matching TRBD1. This CDR3 contains 13 residues. The junction had 2 bases not matched to a gene; V was cut back by 7 bases and J by 3 bases. Germline loops: CDR1 SGHVS, CDR2 FNYEAQ. The CDR3 nucleotides read TGTGCCAGCATCGGACAGGGGACAGATACGCAGTATTTT. It is translated as CASIGQGTDTQYF.

The gene calls are TRBV7-9 and TRBJ2-5; a possible D gene is TRBD2 (5 bases). The CDR3 consists of 12 residues. CDR1 is SEHNR, CDR2 FQNEAQ, per germline (reference sequence). V was trimmed by 5 bases and J by 7 bases, leaving 11 bases between them. The CDR3 DNA sequence: TGTGCCAGCAGCCCACAAGGAGGGACCCAGTACTTC. Translating gives CASSPQGGTQYF. Combining the CDR3 with reference TRBV7-9 and TRBJ2-5 gives the whole variable domain DTGVSQNPRHKITKRGQNVTFRCDPISEHNRLYWYRQTLGQGPEFLTYFQNEAQLEKSRLLSDRFSAERPKGSFSTLEIQRTEQGDSAMYLCASSPQGGTQYFGPGTRLLVL.

This clonotype was picked up a small number of times. The J gene is TRBJ2-1, the V gene TRBV4-2, with 9 bases identical to TRBD2. Germline V gene data show CDR1 as LGHNA and CDR2 as YNFKEQ. The CDR3 has 16 residues. Unmatched junction bases numbered 4, after V lost 0 bases and J lost 4 bases. Written as DNA, the CDR3 is TGTGCCAGCAGCCAAGATCTAGCGGGGATTTACAATGAGCAGTTCTTC. Translating it yields CASSQDLAGIYNEQFF.

The rearrangement links TRBV4-3 to TRBJ2-3, with 9 bases identical to TRBD2. Germline CDR1 is LGHNA and CDR2 is YSLEER. V gave up 1 base and J gave up 2 bases; unmatched junction bases: 1. The CDR3 has 15 residues. In DNA, the CDR3 is TGCGCCAGCAGCCAAGTGGGACTAGCCACAGATACGCAGTATTTT. Protein product: CASSQVGLATDTQYF.

This clonotype was detected many times. The chain links TRBV14 to TRBJ1-5; D possibly corresponds to TRBD1 (6 bases). Trimming left V 0 bases short and J 3 bases short, with 12 bases between. Germline loops: CDR1 SGHDN, CDR2 FVKESK. This CDR3 contains 16 residues. Here the CDR3 DNA reads TGTGCCAGCAGCCAAGATCGGACAGCATTCAATCAGCCCCAGCATTTT. It codes for CASSQDRTAFNQPQHF.

The rearrangement links TRBV7-9 to TRBJ2-3, with 12 bases lining up with TRBD2. Germline V gives CDR1 SEHNR, CDR2 FQNEAQ (reference sequence). J was trimmed by 2 bases and V by 3 bases; bases with no gene match: 6. The CDR3 runs 17 residues. CDR3 in amino acids: CASSFTSSGGATDTQYF. The DNA for the CDR3 is TGTGCCAGCAGCTTCACCTCTAGCGGGGGGGCCACAGATACGCAGTATTTT.

This rearrangement joins TRBV6-1 to TRBJ2-3, with TRBD2 as a possible D gene (6 bases). The V gene lost 6 bases and the J gene lost 3 bases, with 16 bases spanning the gap. The CDR3 runs 15 residues. Germline loops: CDR1 MNHNS, CDR2 SASEGT. In DNA, the CDR3 is TGTGCCAGCAGAGTAAGCGGGTACCCAACAGATACGCAGTATTTT. This codes for CASRVSGYPTDTQYF.

This clonotype was counted at least ten times. The chain is built from TRBV7-9 and TRBJ1-5; TRBD1 agrees at 7 bases. The trim removed 6 bases at V and 7 bases at J, leaving 3 bases unmatched. Germline V CDR1 and CDR2: SEHNR, FQNEAQ (reference sequence). This CDR3 has 12 amino acids. As DNA, the CDR3 is TGTGCCAGCAGTCGACAGGGCCAGCCCCAGCATTTT. Protein product: CASSRQGQPQHF.

The sample holds a few counts of this clonotype. The chain links TRBV20-1 to TRBJ2-1; the match to TRBD2 covers 9 bases. This CDR3 has 15 amino acids. V shed 1 base, J shed 2 bases, and the junction held 3 bases outside the gene matches. Germline V gene lookup returns CDR1 DFQATT and CDR2 SNEGSKA (reference sequence). This CDR3 is CSARGGRAAYNEQFF. In nucleotides, the CDR3 is TGCAGTGCTAGAGGCGGGAGGGCAGCCTACAATGAGCAGTTCTTC.

The chain joins TRBV3-1 to TRBJ2-1, with 12 nucleotides matching TRBD2. The ends lost 3 bases at V and 10 bases at J; junction bases unmatched: 7. The germline gives CDR1 LGHDT, CDR2 YNNKEL (reference sequence). The CDR3 has 15 amino acids. The DNA for the CDR3 is TGTGCCAGCAGCCATCTAGCGGGGGGGCTCGGCGAGCAGTTCTTC. Translating it yields CASSHLAGGLGEQFF.

This clonotype was found a few times. This sequence joins TRBV7-9 and TRBJ2-5, with a possible D match to TRBD1 (6 bases). The CDR3 loop spans 16 amino acids. V lost 4 bases and J 5 bases, leaving 20 bases between the germline ends. CDR1 is SEHNR, CDR2 FQNEAQ, per germline (reference sequence). This CDR3 reads CASSSSPWGLGETQYF. The DNA for the CDR3 is TGTGCCAGCAGCTCGTCTCCGTGGGGGCTAGGGGAGACCCAGTACTTC.

V gene TRBV14 combines with J gene TRBJ1-1; 7 nucleotides align to TRBD1. The CDR3 consists of 15 residues. Germline CDR1 and CDR2: SGHDN and FVKESK. Trimming at V came to 4 bases and at J to 4 bases, leaving 9 bases not matched to a gene. In DNA form, the CDR3 reads TGTGCCAGCAGCCCCCTCACAGGGGTAGGCACTGAAGCTTTCTTT. Protein product: CASSPLTGVGTEAFF.

This clonotype was seen a single time. The V and J genes are TRBV28 and TRBJ2-5; D possibly corresponds to TRBD1 (8 bases). Trimming removed 5 bases at V and 5 bases at J, with 21 bases between. Per germline, CDR1 MDHEN and CDR2 SYDVKM. CDR3 length: 16 amino acids. The CDR3 DNA reads as TGTGCCAGCAGTGGGGGGGCCAGGGGGCGTTTCGAGACCCAGTACTTC. Amino acid sequence: CASSGGARGRFETQYF.

The rearrangement uses TRBV19 and TRBJ2-7, with 12 nucleotides matching TRBD2. This CDR3 spans 14 amino acids. Unmatched junction bases numbered 8, after V lost 8 bases and J lost 6 bases. Germline V gives CDR1 LNHDA, CDR2 SQIVND (reference sequence). CDR3 sequence: CASFSGTSGSEQYF. The CDR3 nucleotides are TGTGCCAGTTTCTCGGGGACTAGCGGGTCCGAGCAGTACTTC.

The chain uses TRBV20-1 and TRBJ2-5; 11 nucleotides line up with TRBD2. The length of the CDR3 is 13 residues. The junction had 6 bases not matched to a gene; V was cut back by 7 bases and J by 5 bases. Germline loops: CDR1 DFQATT, CDR2 SNEGSKA (reference sequence). The CDR3 region is CSVELAGAETQYF. Here the CDR3 DNA reads TGCAGTGTGGAACTAGCGGGGGCTGAGACCCAGTACTTC.

This clonotype was detected ten times or more. The V and J genes are TRBV20-1 and TRBJ1-6; D gene uncertain. The CDR3 extends over 14 amino acids. Germline V gene lookup returns CDR1 DFQATT and CDR2 SNEGSKA (reference sequence). The V and J ends lost 3 bases and 5 bases respectively, with 11 bases between them. CDR3 DNA: TGCAGTGCTAGGGGCTTGGCGGATAATTCACCCCTCCACTTT. As protein: CSARGLADNSPLHF.

This clonotype was seen only a few times. The J gene is TRBJ2-7, the V gene TRBV11-2; D unresolved. The CDR3 runs 14 residues. Trimming shortened V by 5 bases and J by 6 bases, and 17 bases separated the two germline ends. Per germline, CDR1 SGHAT and CDR2 FQNNGV. The DNA of the CDR3 is TGTGCCAGCAGCCTAATAGGGCCCGCGGCCGAGCAGTACTTC. Its protein product is CASSLIGPAAEQYF.

The chain combines TRBV6-5 with TRBJ2-7, with 7 nucleotides matching TRBD1. The CDR3 has 15 residues. The germline gives CDR1 MNHEY, CDR2 SVGAGI. V trimming: 2 bases; J trimming: 6 bases; junction bases outside the gene matches: 10. The CDR3 protein is CASSYTRVGGGEQYF. The CDR3 DNA reads as TGTGCCAGCAGTTACACAAGGGTAGGGGGCGGCGAGCAGTACTTC.

This clonotype was detected many times. The chain carries TRBV7-2 and TRBJ2-3; D is possibly TRBD2 (5 bases). V lost 5 bases, J lost 1 base, and 16 bases lay in between. Looked up from germline, CDR1 is SGHTA and CDR2 is FQGNSA. The CDR3 is 16 residues long. In DNA, the CDR3 is TGTGCCAGCAGCCCAGGACCGGCGCGGGGCACAGATACGCAGTATTTT. It is translated as CASSPGPARGTDTQYF.

The chain is built from TRBV5-1 and TRBJ2-3, with D perhaps being TRBD1 or TRBD2 (5 bases each). CDR1 is SGHRS and CDR2 is YFSETQ in the germline V gene. V dropped 4 bases and J dropped 0 bases, with 12 bases sitting between them. The CDR3 consists of 15 residues. DNA of the CDR3: TGCGCCAGCAGCCCGGGGACCGACAGCACAGATACGCAGTATTTT. This gives the protein CASSPGTDSTDTQYF.

CDR3 DNA sequence: TGTGCCAGCAGCCAAAGGGACATCCTGCGCGGGGAGCTGTTTTTT. Translated, it gives CASSQRDILRGELFF. The chain has TRBV3-1 and TRBJ2-2, with TRBD1 as a possible D gene (6 bases). There are 15 residues in the CDR3. The germline gives CDR1 LGHDT, CDR2 YNNKEL (reference sequence). Trimming removed 2 bases from V and 7 bases from J, with 14 bases in between.